This entry lists 26 T cell receptor beta chains sequenced from one sample in a study of cytomegalovirus exposure and HLA in healthy donors. TCRdb keeps only in-frame clones here, not all; method: immunoSEQ multiplex PCR. The data show tens of thousands of clones, approximately 93% seen once. The sequencing sample was made of PBMCs. Receptor source: a woman aged 18-29 years in good health and CMV-seronegative.

This clone appeared a few times. The chain joins TRBV11-3 to TRBJ2-1, with TRBD2 as a possible D gene (6 bases). Germline values: CDR1 SGHNT, CDR2 YENEEA. Deletions cut 5 bases from V and 8 bases from J, with 25 bases between. This CDR3 spans 17 amino acids. As DNA, the CDR3 is TGTGCCAGCAGCCCCGCCCTAGCGCTCGGAGCTAGCGATGAGCAGTTCTTC. Translating it yields CASSPALALGASDEQFF.

The gene calls are TRBV5-1 and TRBJ2-5; D remains ambiguous. The length of the CDR3 is 13 residues. With 2 bases removed from V and 2 bases from J, the gap between germline ends came to 7 bases. From germline, CDR1 is SGHRS and CDR2 YFSETQ. DNA for the CDR3: TGCGCCAGCAGCTTTTTCCAGCAAGAGACCCAGTACTTC. This sequence encodes CASSFFQQETQYF.

J is TRBJ2-3 and V is TRBV11-2; no definite D call. This CDR3 has 14 amino acids. The germline V gene has CDR1 SGHAT and CDR2 FQNNGV. V was shortened by 0 bases and J by 0 bases, with 4 bases between the two germline ends. In DNA, the CDR3 is TGTGCCAGCAGCTTAGAATATAGCACAGATACGCAGTATTTT. Protein: CASSLEYSTDTQYF.

The V call is TRBV9, the J call TRBJ2-2, with D perhaps TRBD2 (6 bases). Germline values: CDR1 SGDLS, CDR2 YYNGEE. The CDR3 is 14 residues long. Trimming pared 0 bases from V and 6 bases from J, leaving 9 bases between. In DNA form, the CDR3 reads TGTGCCAGCAGCGTAGACGGGGGTTCCGGGGAGCTGTTTTTT. Amino acids: CASSVDGGSGELFF.

The V call is TRBV27, the J call TRBJ1-1; a possible D gene is TRBD1 (5 bases). Germline V lookup: CDR1 MNHEY, CDR2 SMNVEV (reference sequence). Trimming removed 0 bases at V and 1 base at J, with 9 bases between. The CDR3 is made up of 15 amino acids. The CDR3 spells CASSLSGAGNTEAFF. The CDR3 nucleotides read TGTGCCAGCAGTTTATCAGGGGCCGGGAACACTGAAGCTTTCTTT.

The V gene is TRBV7-8, the J gene TRBJ2-5, with unresolved D. This CDR3 has 15 residues. V shed 1 base and J shed 2 bases, with 11 bases lying between them. The germline V gene encodes CDR1 SGHVS and CDR2 FQNEAQ. In nucleotides, the CDR3 is TGTGCCAGCAGCTTAGGGCAGGCACAGCAAGAGACCCAGTACTTC. Its protein product is CASSLGQAQQETQYF.

The rearrangement joins TRBV29-1 to TRBJ1-1; 9 bases are a match to TRBD1. Germline CDR1 and CDR2: SQVTM and ANQGSEA. The CDR3 is 13 amino acids. V lost 6 bases, J lost 7 bases, and 9 bases stayed unmatched. The CDR3 here is CSVLTGGAGEAFF. CDR3 nucleotides: TGCAGCGTACTAACAGGGGGCGCGGGTGAAGCTTTCTTT.

In nucleotides, the CDR3 is TGTGCCAGTAGTTCGATTGGCGGATCCTACAATGAGCAGTTCTTC. This translates into CASSSIGGSYNEQFF. The chain joins TRBV19 to TRBJ2-1; D is unclear. There are 15 residues in the CDR3. V lost 5 bases and J lost 1, with 12 bases in between. The germline gives CDR1 LNHDA, CDR2 SQIVND (reference sequence).

The chain joins TRBV19 to TRBJ2-1, with 9 bases identical to TRBD2. V was pared by 7 bases and J by 2 bases, with 6 bases of the junction left unmatched. This CDR3 has 15 residues. Germline V gene data show CDR1 as LNHDA and CDR2 as SQIVND (reference sequence). This CDR3 reads CASTYSGGPYNEQFF. The DNA of the CDR3 is TGTGCCAGTACATATAGCGGGGGTCCCTACAATGAGCAGTTCTTC.

The rearrangement uses TRBV7-8 and TRBJ2-3; perhaps TRBD2 as D (6 bases). CDR3 length equals 15 residues. CDR1 SGHVS and CDR2 FQNEAQ come from the germline V gene. Trimming shortened V by 5 bases and J by 0 bases, and 12 bases separated the two germline ends. The CDR3 bases are TGTGCCAGCAGCGCCGCCGGGACTAGCACAGATACGCAGTATTTT. Residues: CASSAAGTSTDTQYF.

V and J are TRBV5-1 and TRBJ2-3; D unclear. CDR1 and CDR2 from the germline V gene are SGHRS and YFSETQ. Trimming took off 0 bases at V and 3 bases at J, with 5 bases between the two ends. CDR3 length: 13 residues. CDR3: CASSLGATDTQYF. Written as DNA, the CDR3 is TGCGCCAGCAGCTTGGGGGCAACAGATACGCAGTATTTT.

This chain links TRBV15 with TRBJ1-1, with D possibly matching TRBD1 (5 bases). V dropped 0 bases and J dropped 1 base, with 18 bases sitting between them. The CDR3 totals 18 residues. Per germline, CDR1 LNHNV and CDR2 YYDKDF (reference sequence). The CDR3 DNA sequence: TGTGCCACCAGCAGAGATAGTGGGGCCCTCTTTTGGAACACTGAAGCTTTCTTT. This codes for CATSRDSGALFWNTEAFF.

This chain joins TRBV18 and TRBJ1-2, with unresolved D. The germline CDR1 and CDR2 sequences are KGHSH and LQKENI. V dropped 10 bases and J dropped 8 bases, with 23 bases sitting between them. The CDR3 is made up of 14 amino acids. Written as DNA, the CDR3 is TGTGCCATCCAGGAGGCGAGGAAGGTTGACGGCTACACCTTC. Encoded protein: CAIQEARKVDGYTF.

CDR3 sequence: CASSDPADYWEVETEAFF. CDR3 sequence (DNA): TGTGCCAGCAGCGACCCAGCCGACTATTGGGAGGTGGAGACTGAAGCTTTCTTT. This chain links TRBV9 with TRBJ1-1; no firm D call. In germline, CDR1 is SGDLS, CDR2 YYNGEE. V was shortened by 3 bases and J by 5 bases, with 26 bases between the two germline ends. The CDR3 runs 18 residues.

This sequence joins TRBV11-2 and TRBJ1-5; D is ambiguous. Germline lookup yields CDR1 SGHAT and CDR2 FQNNGV. Trimming stripped 1 base from V and 2 bases from J, with 6 bases between. The CDR3 sequence is 14 residues long. As DNA, the CDR3 is TGTGCCAGCAGCTTAGCTGGAGGCAATCAGCCCCAGCATTTT. Encoded protein: CASSLAGGNQPQHF.

The count of this clone is one. The chain couples TRBV30 to TRBJ2-2, with 10 bases fitting TRBD2. CDR1 is GTSNPN and CDR2 is SVGIG in the germline V gene (reference sequence). After removal of 1 base from V and 5 bases from J, the junction contained 10 bases not matched to a gene. This CDR3 spans 17 amino acids. CDR3 residues: CAWSGGVLAGMTGELFF. DNA for the CDR3: TGTGCCTGGAGTGGCGGGGTACTAGCGGGAATGACCGGGGAGCTGTTTTTT.

The CDR3 DNA is TGCGCCAGCAGCCGGGACAGGGGGGGAACCTACAATGAGCAGTTCTTC. It codes for CASSRDRGGTYNEQFF. The genes are TRBV5-1 and TRBJ2-1; TRBD1 matches 11 bases. This CDR3 is built from 16 residues. With 4 bases clipped from V and 2 bases from J, the junction kept 5 bases outside the gene matches. Per the germline V gene, CDR1 is SGHRS and CDR2 is YFSETQ.

The V gene is TRBV7-9, the J gene TRBJ1-5; D remains ambiguous. This CDR3 contains 12 residues. The V end lost 5 bases, the J end lost 6 bases, and 8 bases lay between the germline ends. Germline CDR1 SEHNR, CDR2 FQNEAQ (reference sequence). The CDR3 bases are TGTGCCAGCAGCAAGGAGGGTCAGCCCCAGCATTTT. Its translation is CASSKEGQPQHF.

This chain connects TRBV7-9 to TRBJ2-1, with 9 positions matching TRBD1. V lost 5 bases, J lost 8 bases, and 7 bases stayed unmatched. CDR3 length equals 14 residues. CDR1 is SEHNR, CDR2 FQNEAQ, per germline (reference sequence). Here the CDR3 reads CASSKGQGKDEQFF. The CDR3 DNA follows: TGTGCCAGCAGCAAGGGACAGGGAAAGGATGAGCAGTTCTTC.

This clone was detected only a few times. V is TRBV7-9 and J is TRBJ1-5, with D unresolved. This CDR3 has 15 amino acids. Trimming removed 5 bases at V and 0 bases at J, with 11 bases between. The germline V gene has CDR1 SEHNR and CDR2 FQNEAQ (reference sequence). The CDR3: CASSPAGSSNQPQHF. CDR3 nucleotides: TGTGCCAGCAGCCCAGCGGGCTCTAGCAATCAGCCCCAGCATTTT.

This clone was observed a single time. As the CDR3 is not closed by the conserved phenylalanine or tryptophan, this likely results from a read error. No DNA is shown, since the ends of the CDR3 on it are uncertain; the CDR3 is the one TCRdb lists. The chain is built from TRBV21-1 and TRBJ1-1. TRBV21-1 is a listed pseudogene. The CDR3 totals 8 residues, both ends included. CDR3 amino acids: CASSNGGV.

CDR3 residues: CSAKGNQPQHF. The CDR3 DNA reads as TGCAGTGCTAAGGGGAATCAGCCCCAGCATTTT. This chain uses TRBV20-1 with TRBJ1-5, with D perhaps matching TRBD1 (5 bases). The CDR3 length is 11 residues. Germline V gene lookup returns CDR1 DFQATT and CDR2 SNEGSKA (reference sequence). Trimming removed 4 bases from V and 4 bases from J, with 5 bases in between.

The V call is TRBV7-9, the J call TRBJ1-2; D is uncertain. This CDR3 has 15 residues. V lost 5 bases and J 4 bases, leaving 17 bases between the germline ends. Germline V gene data show CDR1 as SEHNR and CDR2 as FQNEAQ (reference sequence). Written as DNA, the CDR3 is TGTGCCAGCAGCGGTTGGGTTCGAGGCCTCTATGGCTACACCTTC. This encodes CASSGWVRGLYGYTF.

In its sample, this clone was seen once. The chain combines TRBV27 with TRBJ2-3; tentative D call: TRBD2 (6 bases). Trimming took 3 bases from V and 2 from J, leaving 9 bases between them. CDR1 and CDR2 (germline): MNHEY, SMNVEV (reference sequence). The CDR3 has 14 residues. This CDR3 reads CASSFRGTTDTQYF. The CDR3 DNA is TGTGCCAGCAGTTTTCGGGGGACCACAGATACGCAGTATTTT.

The chain couples TRBV7-2 to TRBJ2-7, with 9 bases lining up with TRBD2. The CDR3 is 18 amino acids. Unmatched junction bases numbered 11, after V lost 1 base and J lost 1 base. The germline CDR1 and CDR2 sequences are SGHTA and FQGNSA. CDR3 coding DNA: TGTGCCAGCAGCTTAGATTCGGTTGGCGGGAGGGCGTCCTACGAGCAGTACGTC. This codes for CASSLDSVGGRASYEQYV.

The chain has TRBV25-1 and TRBJ2-5; the match to TRBD2 covers 9 bases. The length of the CDR3 is 15 residues. Unmatched junction bases numbered 6, after V lost 6 bases and J lost 1 base. Germline CDR1 MGHDK, CDR2 SYGVNS. This CDR3 is CASSRLAELQETQYF. The CDR3 coding sequence is TGTGCCAGCAGCAGACTAGCGGAGCTCCAAGAGACCCAGTACTTC. Full variable domain (remainder filled in from reference TRBV25-1 and TRBJ2-5): EADIYQTPRYLVIGTGKKITLECSQTMGHDKMYWYQQDPGMELHLIHYSYGVNSTEKGDLSSESTVSRIRTEHFPLTLESARPSHTSQYLCASSRLAELQETQYFGPGTRLLVL.